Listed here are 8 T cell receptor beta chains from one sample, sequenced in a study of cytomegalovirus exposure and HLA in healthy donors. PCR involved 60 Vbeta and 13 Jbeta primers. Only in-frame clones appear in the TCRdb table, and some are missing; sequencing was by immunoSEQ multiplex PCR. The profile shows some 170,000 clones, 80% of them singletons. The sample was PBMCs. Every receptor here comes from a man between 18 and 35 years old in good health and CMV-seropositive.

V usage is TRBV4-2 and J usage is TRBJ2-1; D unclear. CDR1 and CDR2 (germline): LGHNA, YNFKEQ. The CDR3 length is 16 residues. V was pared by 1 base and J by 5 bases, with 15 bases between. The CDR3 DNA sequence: TGTGCCAGCAGCCAAGCTAGGTCGGTCGGCAACAATGAGCAGTTCTTC. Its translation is CASSQARSVGNNEQFF.

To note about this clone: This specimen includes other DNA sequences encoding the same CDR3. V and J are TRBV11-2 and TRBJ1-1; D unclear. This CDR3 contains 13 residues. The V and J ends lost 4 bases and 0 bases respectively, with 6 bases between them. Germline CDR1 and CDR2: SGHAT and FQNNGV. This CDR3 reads CASSSSLNTEAFF. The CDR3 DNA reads TGTGCCAGCAGCTCGAGTCTGAACACTGAAGCTTTCTTT.

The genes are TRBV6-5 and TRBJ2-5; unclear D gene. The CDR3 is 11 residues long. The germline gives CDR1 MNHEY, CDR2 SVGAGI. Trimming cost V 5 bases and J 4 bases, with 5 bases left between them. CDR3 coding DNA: TGTGCCAGCAGTCGAGGAGAGACCCAGTACTTC. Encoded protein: CASSRGETQYF.

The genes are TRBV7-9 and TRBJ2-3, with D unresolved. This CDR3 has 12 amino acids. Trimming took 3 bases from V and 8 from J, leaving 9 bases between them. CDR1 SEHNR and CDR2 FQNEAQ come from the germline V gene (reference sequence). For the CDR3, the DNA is TGTGCCAGCAGCTTTTCACCGGGTACGCAGTATTTT. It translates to CASSFSPGTQYF.

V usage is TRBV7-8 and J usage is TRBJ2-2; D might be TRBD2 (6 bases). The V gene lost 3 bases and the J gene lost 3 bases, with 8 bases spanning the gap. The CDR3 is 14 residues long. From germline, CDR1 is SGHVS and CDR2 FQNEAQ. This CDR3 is CASSLGGHTGELFF. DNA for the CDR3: TGTGCCAGCAGCTTGGGGGGACACACCGGGGAGCTGTTTTTT.

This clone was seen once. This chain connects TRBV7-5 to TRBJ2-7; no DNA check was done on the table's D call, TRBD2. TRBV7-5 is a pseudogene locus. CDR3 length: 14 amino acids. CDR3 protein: CVRSLVSVLDEQYF. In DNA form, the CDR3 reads TGTGTCAGAAGCTTAGTATCCGTACTCGACGAGCAGTACTTC.

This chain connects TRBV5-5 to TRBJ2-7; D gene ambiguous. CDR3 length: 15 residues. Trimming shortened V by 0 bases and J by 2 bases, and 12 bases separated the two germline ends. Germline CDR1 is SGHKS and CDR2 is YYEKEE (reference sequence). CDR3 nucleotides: TGTGCCAGCAGCTTGGAGTATTCTCAGACCTACGAGCAGTACTTC. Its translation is CASSLEYSQTYEQYF.

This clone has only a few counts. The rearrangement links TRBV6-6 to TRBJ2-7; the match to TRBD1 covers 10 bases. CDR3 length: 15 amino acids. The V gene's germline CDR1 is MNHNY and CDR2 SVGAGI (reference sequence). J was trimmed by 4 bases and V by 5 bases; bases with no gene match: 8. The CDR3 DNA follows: TGTGCCAGCAGTCCGCGACAGGGGGCGCCGTACGAGCAGTACTTC. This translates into CASSPRQGAPYEQYF.